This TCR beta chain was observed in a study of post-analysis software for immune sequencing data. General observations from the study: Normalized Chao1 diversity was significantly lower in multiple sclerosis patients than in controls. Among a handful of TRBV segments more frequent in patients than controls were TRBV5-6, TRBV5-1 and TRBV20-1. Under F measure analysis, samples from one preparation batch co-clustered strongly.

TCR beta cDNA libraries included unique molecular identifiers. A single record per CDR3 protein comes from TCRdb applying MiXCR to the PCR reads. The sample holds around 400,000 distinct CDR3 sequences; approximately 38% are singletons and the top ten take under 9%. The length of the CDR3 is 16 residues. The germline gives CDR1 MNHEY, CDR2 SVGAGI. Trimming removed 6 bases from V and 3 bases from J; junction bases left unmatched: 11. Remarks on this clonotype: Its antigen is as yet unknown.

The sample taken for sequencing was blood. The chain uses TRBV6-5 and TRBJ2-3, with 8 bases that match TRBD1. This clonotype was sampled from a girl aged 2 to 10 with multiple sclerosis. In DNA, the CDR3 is TGTGCCAGCAGCCCCGGACAGGGTCTGGGGACAGATACGCAGTATTTT. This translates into CASSPGQGLGTDTQYF.